These T cell receptor beta chains were read from a single sample in a study of blood T cell repertoires in COVID-19. Profiled with immunoSEQ multiplex PCR; TCRdb holds only in-frame clones, not every one. This table holds tens of thousands of clones, roughly 84% found once. Sequences were obtained from peripheral blood. These receptors were taken from an older man with active or convalescent COVID-19. Each CDR3 is given with its conserved first and last residue. Fields, in order: V gene, D gene, J gene, CDR3 protein. The D gene is left open where the match is weak.

>TRBV5-6|-|TRBJ1-5
CASSPSWQRSNQPQHF
>TRBV3-1/TRBV3-2|-|TRBJ1-2
CASSLGTGGSYGYTF
>TRBV29-1|TRBD2|TRBJ2-7
CSARTSGYEQYF
>TRBV5-6|TRBD1|TRBJ2-4
CASSARQQGPKNIQYF
>TRBV7-9|-|TRBJ2-5
CASSFRTGVQETQYF
>TRBV10-3|TRBD1|TRBJ2-7
CATRSRDRGLYEQYF
>TRBV7-9|TRBD1|TRBJ1-5
CASSFGTGVNQPQHF
>TRBV7-2|-|TRBJ2-3
CASSSWLGGSTDTQYF
>TRBV30|TRBD2|TRBJ2-5
CAWSDTGGQETQYF
>TRBV10-3|-|TRBJ1-5
CAISESGGAEPQHF